The 20 T cell receptor beta chains given below trace back to one sample, sequenced in a study of cytomegalovirus exposure and HLA in healthy donors. PCR used 60 Vbeta primers and 13 Jbeta primers. Produced via immunoSEQ multiplex PCR; TCRdb's table is partial and in-frame only. The sample has tens of thousands of clones; approximately 81% are singletons. Input material: PBMCs. These receptors originate from a woman in her thirties in good health and CMV-seronegative.

V gene TRBV7-2 combines with J gene TRBJ2-7, with TRBD2 identical over 9 bases. V was pared by 0 bases and J by 4 bases, with 4 bases of the junction left unmatched. The CDR3 sequence is 15 residues long. Looked up from germline, CDR1 is SGHTA and CDR2 is FQGNSA. In nucleotides, the CDR3 is TGTGCCAGCAGCTTAGCCACTAGCGGGCGTTACGAGCAGTACTTC. Residues: CASSLATSGRYEQYF.

This chain joins TRBV30 and TRBJ1-4; 11 bases are shared with TRBD1. CDR3 length: 13 residues. The V gene's germline CDR1 is GTSNPN and CDR2 SVGIG (reference sequence). CDR3 bases: TGTGCACGCCAGGGACAGGGGGACGAAAAACTGTTTTTT. This encodes CARQGQGDEKLFF.

The V and J genes are TRBV19 and TRBJ1-5; the D is unclear. This CDR3 contains 12 residues. CDR1 and CDR2 from the germline V gene are LNHDA and SQIVND (reference sequence). V was pared by 3 bases and J by 5 bases, with 5 bases between. CDR3 loop: CASSISDQPQHF. In DNA, the CDR3 is TGTGCCAGTAGTATTTCAGATCAGCCCCAGCATTTT.

CDR3 protein: CASSVGQSAGGYTF. As DNA, the CDR3 is TGTGCCAGCAGCGTGGGACAGAGCGCGGGGGGCTACACCTTC. This rearrangement joins TRBV7-2 to TRBJ1-2; TRBD1 agrees at 7 bases. The CDR3 covers 14 residues. Germline V gene lookup returns CDR1 SGHTA and CDR2 FQGNSA. Trimming at V came to 5 bases and at J to 8 bases, leaving 11 bases not matched to a gene.

The chain employs TRBV19 and TRBJ2-3; possible D gene TRBD2, 6 bases. The CDR3 spans 15 residues. The germline CDR1 and CDR2 sequences are LNHDA and SQIVND (reference sequence). V was shortened by 5 bases and J by 4 bases, with 16 bases between the two germline ends. CDR3: CASSDRDWQADTQYF. The CDR3, as DNA: TGTGCCAGTAGTGACCGGGACTGGCAGGCAGATACGCAGTATTTT.

This clone was picked up one time. The V call is TRBV7-2, the J call TRBJ1-4, with D uncertain. Germline lookup yields CDR1 SGHTA and CDR2 FQGNSA. Trimming took off 4 bases at V and 3 bases at J, with 12 bases between the two ends. The CDR3 has 15 amino acids. CDR3 nucleotide sequence: TGTGCCAGCAGCTCCCGCGGGATGGCTAATGAAAAACTGTTTTTT. Protein product: CASSSRGMANEKLFF.

The chain has TRBV15 and TRBJ2-5, with D unresolved. Germline CDR1 and CDR2: LNHNV and YYDKDF (reference sequence). The V gene lost 2 bases and the J gene lost 4 bases, with 8 bases spanning the gap. The CDR3 loop spans 13 amino acids. This chain's CDR3 is CATSRRPSETQYF. In DNA form, the CDR3 reads TGTGCCACCAGCAGACGTCCCTCAGAGACCCAGTACTTC.

The table lists this clone with a count of one. The chain carries TRBV27 and TRBJ1-6; TRBD1 agrees at 8 bases. The CDR3 covers 14 residues. The germline V gene encodes CDR1 MNHEY and CDR2 SMNVEV (reference sequence). V was clipped by 3 bases and J by 7 bases; unmatched bases: 2. The CDR3 DNA is TGTGCCAGCAGTTTTACAGGGGGGAATTCACCCCTCCACTTT. It encodes CASSFTGGNSPLHF.

This sequence joins TRBV29-1 and TRBJ1-1; D gene ambiguous. Germline lookup yields CDR1 SQVTM and CDR2 ANQGSEA. The ends were cut back, 4 bases at V and 2 bases at J, with 8 bases in the middle. The CDR3 totals 12 residues. The chain's CDR3 is CSVASGNTEAFF. CDR3 nucleotides: TGCAGCGTTGCCTCAGGAAACACTGAAGCTTTCTTT.

The rearrangement links TRBV28 to TRBJ2-1; a weak D match, TRBD1 (5 bases). The V end was cut by 7 bases, the J end by 4 bases, with 11 bases between. This CDR3 is 13 amino acids long. The germline V gene encodes CDR1 MDHEN and CDR2 SYDVKM. This CDR3 reads CASTSQGYNEQFF. For the CDR3, the DNA is TGTGCCAGCACGAGTCAGGGATACAATGAGCAGTTCTTC.

The gene calls are TRBV5-4 and TRBJ2-5, with TRBD2 identical over 7 bases. CDR1 and CDR2 (germline): SGHNT, YYREEE (reference sequence). Unmatched junction bases numbered 6, after V lost 1 base and J lost 9 bases. The CDR3 consists of 13 residues. In DNA, the CDR3 is TGTGCCAGCAGCTTGTTCAGCGGGGTTTCCCAGTACTTC. Translation gives CASSLFSGVSQYF.

The chain joins TRBV19 to TRBJ2-3; possibly TRBD1 for D (5 bases). The CDR3 consists of 16 residues. The germline V gene has CDR1 LNHDA and CDR2 SQIVND (reference sequence). The ends were cut back, 5 bases at V and 1 base at J, with 16 bases in the middle. The CDR3 loop reads CASSPDQGRGTDTQYF. In DNA, the CDR3 is TGTGCCAGTAGTCCCGACCAGGGAAGGGGCACAGATACGCAGTATTTT.

This clone was detected once. The chain uses TRBV19 and TRBJ2-3; maybe TRBD1 (5 bases). The V end was cut by 5 bases, the J end by 6 bases, with 12 bases between. Germline assignment: CDR1 LNHDA and CDR2 SQIVND (reference sequence). This CDR3 spans 13 amino acids. CDR3 in DNA: TGTGCCAGTAGTGTCTCACAGGCGGATACGCAGTATTTT. Its translation is CASSVSQADTQYF.

This rearrangement joins TRBV2 to TRBJ1-5, with a weak D call TRBD1 (6 bases). CDR1 SNHLY and CDR2 FYNNEI come from the germline V gene. The CDR3 consists of 17 residues. V gave up 5 bases and J gave up 0 bases, with 17 bases separating them. The CDR3 coding sequence is TGTGCCAGCAGTTACAGGGCCGGGGCCTATAGCAATCAGCCCCAGCATTTT. Translating gives CASSYRAGAYSNQPQHF.

Points on this clone: A junction end diverges from the germline sequence, so it may reflect a read error. The CDR3 DNA reads as TGTGCCAGCTCACTTGGGAACAGGGGTCAGAACACCGGGGGGCTGTTTTTT. Its translation is CASSLGNRGQNTGGLFF. The gene calls are TRBV18 and TRBJ2-2, with a possible D match to TRBD1 (7 bases). CDR1 KGHSH and CDR2 LQKENI come from the germline V gene. The CDR3 length is 17 residues.

V is TRBV11-2 and J is TRBJ1-4; 8 bases are shared with TRBD1. CDR3 size: 15 residues. CDR1 and CDR2 from the germline V gene are SGHAT and FQNNGV. The V and J ends lost 5 bases and 7 bases, in that order; junction bases with no gene match: 9. The CDR3: CASSPVRGRGEKLFF. Here the CDR3 DNA reads TGTGCCAGCAGCCCAGTCAGGGGGCGCGGTGAAAAACTGTTTTTT.

The chain is built from TRBV11-3 and TRBJ2-1; the match to TRBD2 covers 14 bases. The V segment lost 3 bases and the J segment 4 bases; nucleotides outside the gene matches: 5. Germline values: CDR1 SGHNT, CDR2 YENEEA. CDR3 size: 17 residues. In nucleotides, the CDR3 is TGTGCCAGCAGCTTCTCCGGGACTAGCGGGGGTTACAATGAGCAGTTCTTC. It codes for CASSFSGTSGGYNEQFF.

This clone was seen just once. V usage is TRBV25-1 and J usage is TRBJ2-7, with D maybe TRBD1 (7 bases). Trimming cost V 8 bases and J 5 bases, with 25 bases left between them. CDR3 length equals 16 residues. Germline lookup yields CDR1 MGHDK and CDR2 SYGVNS. The CDR3: CASLAAGGIPTNEQYF. DNA of the CDR3: TGTGCCAGCCTCGCGGCAGGGGGGATTCCTACGAACGAGCAGTACTTC.

J is TRBJ1-1 and V is TRBV6-1, with unresolved D. The CDR3 runs 13 residues. Germline lookup yields CDR1 MNHNS and CDR2 SASEGT. V was clipped by 6 bases and J by 4 bases, with 12 bases between them. CDR3 sequence (DNA): TGTGCCAGCAGGGTCGCTCCGGGCACTGAAGCTTTCTTT. Its translation: CASRVAPGTEAFF.

The gene calls are TRBV11-3 and TRBJ2-7; weak D call: TRBD1 (6 bases). The germline V and J ends were trimmed by 5 bases and 0 bases, with 20 bases remaining between them. Germline loops: CDR1 SGHNT, CDR2 YENEEA. The length of the CDR3 is 17 residues. The CDR3 DNA is TGTGCCAGCAGCGAGAGGGTTCAGGGGCCGAACTCCTACGAGCAGTACTTC. Translated, it gives CASSERVQGPNSYEQYF.